These 2 T cell receptor beta chains were sequenced from one sample in a study of T cells after yellow fever vaccination. TCRdb itself ran the 5' RACE reads through MiXCR, one entry per CDR3 protein. The sample shows some 120,000 distinct CDR3 sequences, 13% to 15% of them seen only once. Specimen: CD8+ T cells sorted from PBMCs, collected 5 days after the yellow fever booster vaccination. The source of these receptors is a man between 18 and 29 years old who received the YFV17D yellow fever vaccine.

This clonotype was recorded a few times. The J gene is TRBJ2-1, the V gene TRBV12-5; D is perhaps TRBD2 (6 bases). CDR1 is LGHNT and CDR2 is FRNRAP in the germline V gene. This CDR3 contains 14 residues. V was shortened by 5 bases and J by 15 bases, with 23 bases between the two germline ends. CDR3 loop: CASGLMGTEVGAFF. CDR3 coding DNA: TGTGCTAGTGGTCTAATGGGGACTGAGGTCGGTGCGTTCTTC.

The J gene is TRBJ1-2, the V gene TRBV12-3 or TRBV12-4; 10 nucleotides align to TRBD1. The CDR3 length is 14 residues. After removal of 6 bases from V and 8 bases from J, the junction contained 9 bases not matched to a gene. CDR3 in amino acids: CASRATGGLGGYTF. CDR3 DNA sequence: TGTGCCAGCAGGGCGACAGGGGGCTTGGGGGGCTACACCTTC.